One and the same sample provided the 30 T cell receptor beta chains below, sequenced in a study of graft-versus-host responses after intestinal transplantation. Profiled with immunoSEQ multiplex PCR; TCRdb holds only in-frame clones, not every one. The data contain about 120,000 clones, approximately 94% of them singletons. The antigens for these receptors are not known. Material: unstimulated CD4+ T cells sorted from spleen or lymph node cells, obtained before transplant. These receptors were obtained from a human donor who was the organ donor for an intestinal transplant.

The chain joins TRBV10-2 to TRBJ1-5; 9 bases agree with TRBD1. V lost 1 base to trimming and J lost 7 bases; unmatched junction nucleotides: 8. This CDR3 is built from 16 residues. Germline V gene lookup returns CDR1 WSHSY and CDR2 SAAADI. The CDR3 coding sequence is TGCGCCAGCAGTGAGTGGTACGGGACAGGGAGGCAGCCCCAGCATTTT. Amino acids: CASSEWYGTGRQPQHF.

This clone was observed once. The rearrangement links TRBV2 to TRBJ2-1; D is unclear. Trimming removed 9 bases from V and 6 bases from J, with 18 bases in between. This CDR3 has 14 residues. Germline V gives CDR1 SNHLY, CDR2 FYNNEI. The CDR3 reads CARAPRVYSNEQFF. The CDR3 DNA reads TGTGCCAGAGCACCACGGGTCTACTCCAATGAGCAGTTCTTC.

The CDR3 here is CAWSASGSPNEQFF. CDR3 DNA: TGTGCCTGGAGTGCTAGCGGGAGCCCCAATGAGCAGTTCTTC. The chain recombines TRBV30 with TRBJ2-1, with 10 bases lining up with TRBD2. Trimming at V came to 1 base and at J to 6 bases, leaving 3 bases not matched to a gene. Germline CDR1 is GTSNPN and CDR2 is SVGIG (reference sequence). The CDR3 runs to 14 residues.

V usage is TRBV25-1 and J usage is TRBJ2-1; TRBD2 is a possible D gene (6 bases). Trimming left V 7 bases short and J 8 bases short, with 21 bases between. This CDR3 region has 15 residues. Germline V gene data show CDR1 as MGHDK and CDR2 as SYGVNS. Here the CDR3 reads CASTSLAGRGDEQFF. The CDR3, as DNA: TGTGCCAGCACTAGCTTGGCGGGAAGGGGAGATGAGCAGTTCTTC.

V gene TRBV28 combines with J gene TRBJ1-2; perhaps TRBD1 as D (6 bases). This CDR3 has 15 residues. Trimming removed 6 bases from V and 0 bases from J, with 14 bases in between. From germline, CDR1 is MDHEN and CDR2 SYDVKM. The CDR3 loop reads CASSSTGRANYGYTF. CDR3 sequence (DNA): TGTGCCAGCAGCTCCACAGGGAGAGCTAACTATGGCTACACCTTC.

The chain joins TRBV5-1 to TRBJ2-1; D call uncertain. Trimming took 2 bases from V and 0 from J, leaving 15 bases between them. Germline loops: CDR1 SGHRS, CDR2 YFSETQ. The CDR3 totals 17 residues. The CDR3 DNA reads TGCGCCAGCAGCTTAGATCCGCGGAAGAGCTCCTACAATGAGCAGTTCTTC. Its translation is CASSLDPRKSSYNEQFF.

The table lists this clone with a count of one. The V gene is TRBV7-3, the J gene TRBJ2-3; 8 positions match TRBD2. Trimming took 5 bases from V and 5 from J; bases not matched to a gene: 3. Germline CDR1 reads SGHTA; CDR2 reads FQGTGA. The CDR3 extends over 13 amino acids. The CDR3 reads CASSLGTRDTQYF. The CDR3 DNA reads TGTGCCAGCAGCCTCGGGACTAGAGATACGCAGTATTTT.

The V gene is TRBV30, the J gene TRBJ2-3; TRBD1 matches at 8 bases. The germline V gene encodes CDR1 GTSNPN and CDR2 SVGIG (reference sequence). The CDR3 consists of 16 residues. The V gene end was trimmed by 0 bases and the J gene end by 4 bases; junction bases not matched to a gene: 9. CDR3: CAWSVWAGGRADTQYF. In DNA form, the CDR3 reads TGTGCCTGGAGTGTATGGGCAGGGGGCAGAGCAGATACGCAGTATTTT.

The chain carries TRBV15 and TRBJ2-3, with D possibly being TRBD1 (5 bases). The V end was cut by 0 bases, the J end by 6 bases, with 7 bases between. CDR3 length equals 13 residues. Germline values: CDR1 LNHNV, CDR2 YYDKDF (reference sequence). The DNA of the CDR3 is TGTGCCACCAGCAGAGATCAGGGCGATACGCAGTATTTT. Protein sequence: CATSRDQGDTQYF.

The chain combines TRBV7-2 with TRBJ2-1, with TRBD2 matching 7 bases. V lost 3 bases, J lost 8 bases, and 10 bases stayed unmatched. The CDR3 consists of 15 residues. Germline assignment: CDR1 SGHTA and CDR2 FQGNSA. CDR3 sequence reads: CASSFGGGPSDEQFF. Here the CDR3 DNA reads TGTGCCAGCAGCTTTGGGGGAGGGCCGAGTGATGAGCAGTTCTTC.

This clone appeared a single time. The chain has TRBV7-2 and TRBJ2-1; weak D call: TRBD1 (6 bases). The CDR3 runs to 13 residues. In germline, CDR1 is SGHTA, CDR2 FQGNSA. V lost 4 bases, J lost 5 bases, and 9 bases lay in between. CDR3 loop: CASSSRQDNEQFF. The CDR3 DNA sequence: TGTGCCAGCAGCTCCAGACAGGACAATGAGCAGTTCTTC.

The CDR3 spells CASSPSGRSTDTQYF. CDR3 bases: TGTGCCAGCAGCCCTAGCGGGAGAAGCACAGATACGCAGTATTTT. The rearrangement joins TRBV7-2 to TRBJ2-3; 10 bases line up with TRBD2. V shed 5 bases and J 0 bases; nucleotides not matched to a gene: 2. Per the germline V gene, CDR1 is SGHTA and CDR2 is FQGNSA. The CDR3 covers 15 residues.

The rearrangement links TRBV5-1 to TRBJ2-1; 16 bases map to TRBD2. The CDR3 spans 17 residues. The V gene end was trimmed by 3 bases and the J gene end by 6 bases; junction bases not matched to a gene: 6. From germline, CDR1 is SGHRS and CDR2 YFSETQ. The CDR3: CASSSWGLAGGGNEQFF. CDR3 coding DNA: TGCGCCAGCAGCTCTTGGGGACTAGCGGGAGGGGGCAATGAGCAGTTCTTC.

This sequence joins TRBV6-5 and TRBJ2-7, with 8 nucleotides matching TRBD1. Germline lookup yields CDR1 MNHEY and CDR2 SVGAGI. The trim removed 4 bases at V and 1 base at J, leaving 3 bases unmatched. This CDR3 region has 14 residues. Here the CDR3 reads CASSSTGGSYEQYF. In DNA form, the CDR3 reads TGTGCCAGCAGTTCCACAGGGGGGTCCTACGAGCAGTACTTC.

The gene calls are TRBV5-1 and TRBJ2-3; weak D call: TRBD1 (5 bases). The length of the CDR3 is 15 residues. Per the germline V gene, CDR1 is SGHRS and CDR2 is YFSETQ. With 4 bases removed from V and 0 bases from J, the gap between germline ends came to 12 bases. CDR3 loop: CASSQGRASTDTQYF. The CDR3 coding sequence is TGCGCCAGCAGCCAGGGCAGGGCTAGCACAGATACGCAGTATTTT.

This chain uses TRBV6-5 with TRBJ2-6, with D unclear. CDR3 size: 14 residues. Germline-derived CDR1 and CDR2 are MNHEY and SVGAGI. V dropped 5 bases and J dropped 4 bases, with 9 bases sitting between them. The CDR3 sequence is CASSPTAGANVLTF. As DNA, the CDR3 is TGTGCCAGCAGTCCCACCGCGGGGGCCAACGTCCTGACTTTC.

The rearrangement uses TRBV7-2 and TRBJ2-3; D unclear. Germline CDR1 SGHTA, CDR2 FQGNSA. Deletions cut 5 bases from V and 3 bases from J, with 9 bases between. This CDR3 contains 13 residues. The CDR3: CASSEDRTDTQYF. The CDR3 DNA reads TGTGCCAGCAGCGAGGACCGGACAGATACGCAGTATTTT.

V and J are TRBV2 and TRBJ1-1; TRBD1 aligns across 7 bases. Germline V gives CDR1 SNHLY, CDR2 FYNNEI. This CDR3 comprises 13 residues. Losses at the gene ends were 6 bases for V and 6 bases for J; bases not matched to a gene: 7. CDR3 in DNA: TGTGCCAGCAGGACAGGGATAATCGCTGAAGCTTTCTTT. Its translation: CASRTGIIAEAFF.

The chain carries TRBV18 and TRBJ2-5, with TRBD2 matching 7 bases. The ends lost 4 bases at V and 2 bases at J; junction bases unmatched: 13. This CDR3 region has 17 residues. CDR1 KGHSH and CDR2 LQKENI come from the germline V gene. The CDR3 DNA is TGTGCCAGCTCACTGAGATCGGGGCTAGCGGAACAAGAGACCCAGTACTTC. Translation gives CASSLRSGLAEQETQYF.

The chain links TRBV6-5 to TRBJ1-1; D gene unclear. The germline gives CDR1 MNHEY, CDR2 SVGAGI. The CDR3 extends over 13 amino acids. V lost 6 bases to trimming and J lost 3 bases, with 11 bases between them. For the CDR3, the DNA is TGTGCCAGCAGCAGGCAGGAGGACACTGAAGCTTTCTTT. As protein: CASSRQEDTEAFF.

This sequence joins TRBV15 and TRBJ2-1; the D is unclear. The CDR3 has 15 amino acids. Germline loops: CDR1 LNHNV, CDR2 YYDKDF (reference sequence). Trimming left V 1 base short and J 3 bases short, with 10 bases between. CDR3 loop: CATSRVWVYYNEQFF. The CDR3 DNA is TGTGCCACCAGCAGAGTATGGGTTTACTACAATGAGCAGTTCTTC.

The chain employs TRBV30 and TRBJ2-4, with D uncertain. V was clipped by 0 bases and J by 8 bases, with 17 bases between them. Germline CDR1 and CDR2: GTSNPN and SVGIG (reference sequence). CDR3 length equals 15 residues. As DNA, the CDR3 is TGTGCCTGGAGTGTACGTTATGGGATTCCGGACATTCAGTACTTC. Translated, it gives CAWSVRYGIPDIQYF.

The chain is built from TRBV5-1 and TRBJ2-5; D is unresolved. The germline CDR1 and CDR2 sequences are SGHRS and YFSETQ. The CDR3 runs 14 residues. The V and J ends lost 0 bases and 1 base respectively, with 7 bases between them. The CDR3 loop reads CASSLAVPQETQYF. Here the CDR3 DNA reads TGCGCCAGCAGCTTGGCTGTTCCCCAAGAGACCCAGTACTTC. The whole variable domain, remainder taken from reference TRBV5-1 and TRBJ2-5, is KAGVTQTPRYLIKTRGQQVTLSCSPISGHRSVSWYQQTPGQGLQFLFEYFSETQRNKGNFPGRFSGRQFSNSRSEMNVSTLELGDSALYLCASSLAVPQETQYFGPGTRLLVL.

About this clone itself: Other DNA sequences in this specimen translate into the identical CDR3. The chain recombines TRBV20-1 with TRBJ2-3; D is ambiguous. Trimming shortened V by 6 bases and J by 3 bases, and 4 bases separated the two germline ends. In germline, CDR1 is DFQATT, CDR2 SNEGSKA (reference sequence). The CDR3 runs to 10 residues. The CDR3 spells CSARTDTQYF. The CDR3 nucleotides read TGCAGTGCCCGGACAGATACGCAGTATTTT.

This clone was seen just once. The CDR3 spells CASSARQGAFDEQFF. Here the CDR3 DNA reads TGTGCCAGCTCAGCTCGACAGGGGGCTTTTGATGAGCAGTTCTTC. V usage is TRBV18 and J usage is TRBJ2-1; 10 positions agree with TRBD1. Germline CDR1 reads KGHSH; CDR2 reads LQKENI. The CDR3 consists of 15 residues. V shed 5 bases and J 8 bases; nucleotides not matched to a gene: 9.

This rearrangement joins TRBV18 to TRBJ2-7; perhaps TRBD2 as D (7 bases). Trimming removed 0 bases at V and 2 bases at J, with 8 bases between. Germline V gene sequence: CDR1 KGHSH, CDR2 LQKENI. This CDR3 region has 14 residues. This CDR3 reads CASSPPGGPYEQYF. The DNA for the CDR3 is TGTGCCAGCTCACCACCGGGGGGGCCCTACGAGCAGTACTTC. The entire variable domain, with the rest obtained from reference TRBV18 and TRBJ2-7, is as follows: NAGVMQNPRHLVRRRGQEARLRCSPMKGHSHVYWYRQLPEEGLKFMVYLQKENIIDESGMPKERFSAEFPKEGPSILRIQQVVRGDSAAYFCASSPPGGPYEQYFGPGTRLTVT.

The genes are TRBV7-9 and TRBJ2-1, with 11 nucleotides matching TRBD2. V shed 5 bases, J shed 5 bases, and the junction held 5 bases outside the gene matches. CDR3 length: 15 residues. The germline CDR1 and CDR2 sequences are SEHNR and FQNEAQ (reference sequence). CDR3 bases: TGTGCCAGCAGCCATACTAGCGGGAGAGACAATGAGCAGTTCTTC. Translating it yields CASSHTSGRDNEQFF.

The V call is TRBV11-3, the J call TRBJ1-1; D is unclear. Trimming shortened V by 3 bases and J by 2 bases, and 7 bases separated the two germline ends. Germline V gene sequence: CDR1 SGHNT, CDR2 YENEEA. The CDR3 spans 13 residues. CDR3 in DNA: TGTGCCAGCAGCTTCGAGGGAAACACTGAAGCTTTCTTT. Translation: CASSFEGNTEAFF.

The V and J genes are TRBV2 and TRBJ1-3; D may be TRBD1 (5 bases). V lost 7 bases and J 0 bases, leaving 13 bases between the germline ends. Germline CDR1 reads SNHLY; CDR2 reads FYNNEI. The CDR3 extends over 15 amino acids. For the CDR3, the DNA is TGTGCCAGCAAACTGGGGGAGGGCTCTGGAAACACCATATATTTT. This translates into CASKLGEGSGNTIYF.

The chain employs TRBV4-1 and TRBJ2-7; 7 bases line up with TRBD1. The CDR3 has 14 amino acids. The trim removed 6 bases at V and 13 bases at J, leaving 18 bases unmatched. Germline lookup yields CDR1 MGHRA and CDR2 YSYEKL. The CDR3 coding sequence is TGCGCCAGCAGAGACCTATACCTCCGGGACAGCCTTTACTTC. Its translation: CASRDLYLRDSLYF.